What follows is one TCR beta chain and its context. The data are from a study of control samples from healthy donors and cancer patients. Profiling relied on immunoSEQ multiplex PCR, and the TCRdb table lists in-frame clones only, not all of them. The top ten clones hold 8.5% to 10% of a sample with over 70,000 clones, approximately 88% of them seen once. The receptor was isolated from a woman between 45 and 65 years old with colorectal cancer. The sequenced sample was PBMCs.

CDR3 residues: CASSQVRTSGGTDTQYF. CDR3 DNA: TGCGCCAGCAGCCAAGTGCGGACTAGCGGGGGCACAGATACGCAGTATTTT. This chain joins TRBV4-3 and TRBJ2-3; 12 bases agree with TRBD2. The CDR3 is made up of 17 amino acids. Germline CDR1 is LGHNA and CDR2 is YSLEER. Trimming cost V 1 base and J 1 base; bases outside gene matches: 3.